The 23 T cell receptor beta chains below were found in one sample sequenced in a study of molecular identifiers for immune sequencing clone quantification. TCRdb re-derived calls from the PCR reads in MiXCR, one entry per CDR3 protein. The table includes about 640,000 distinct CDR3 sequences, less than 20% detected once. The sample consisted of naive CD8+ T cells from blood, with Jurkat cell RNA spiked in. Sample subset: FACS-sorted CD8+CD4-CCR7+CD45RA+ naive T cells. These TCRs come from a human donor in good health. Some libraries in this study had Jurkat cell RNA spiked in.

As DNA, the CDR3 is TGTGCCAGCAGTACGGGGACAGGGCGGGATCAGCCCCAGCATTTT. Its protein product is CASSTGTGRDQPQHF. This rearrangement joins TRBV12-3 or TRBV12-4 to TRBJ1-5, with 9 bases fitting TRBD1. This CDR3 has 15 residues. J lost 5 bases, V lost 5 bases, and 7 bases had no gene match.

The J gene is TRBJ1-2, the V gene TRBV3-1; TRBD1 agrees at 7 bases. Trimming took 3 bases from V and 4 from J; bases not matched to a gene: 17. There are 18 residues in the CDR3. From germline, CDR1 is LGHDT and CDR2 YNNKEL (reference sequence). DNA of the CDR3: TGTGCCAGCAGCCAGGATGGACAGGCTCACTCGGGGAGCTATGGCTACACCTTC. This translates into CASSQDGQAHSGSYGYTF.

Many counts were recorded for this clonotype. The chain employs TRBV7-8 and TRBJ2-5; 9 nucleotides align to TRBD2. The CDR3 extends over 16 amino acids. Germline V gene sequence: CDR1 SGHVS, CDR2 FQNEAQ. The V gene end was trimmed by 1 base and the J gene end by 4 bases; junction bases not matched to a gene: 7. DNA of the CDR3: TGTGCCAGCAGCTTAGTGGAGCGGGGGGCGCGAGAGACCCAGTACTTC. It codes for CASSLVERGARETQYF. Together with reference TRBV7-8 and TRBJ2-5, the CDR3 gives the full variable domain: GAGVSQSPRYKVAKRGQDVALRCDPISGHVSLFWYQQALGQGPEFLTYFQNEAQLDKSGLPSDRFFAERPEGSVSTLKIQRTQQEDSAVYLCASSLVERGARETQYFGPGTRLLVL.

Comment on this clonotype: An end of the junction differs from the germline gene, which may be a read error. V is TRBV10-1 and J is TRBJ2-3; 8 nucleotides match TRBD1. The CDR3 totals 17 residues. Germline V gene lookup returns CDR1 WNHNN and CDR2 SYGVQD (reference sequence). DNA for the CDR3: TGCGCCAGCAGTGAGTCGTGGCCGGCAGGGGGCGGAGATATGCAGTATTTT. Its protein product is CASSESWPAGGGDMQYF.

This clonotype was observed at least ten times. The gene calls are TRBV5-4 and TRBJ1-4; D gene uncertain. Germline V CDR1 and CDR2: SGHNT, YYREEE (reference sequence). The V and J ends lost 4 bases and 10 bases respectively, with 17 bases between them. The CDR3 length is 14 residues. In nucleotides, the CDR3 is TGTGCCAGCAGCCAGAAATGGGGTGAAGGAAAACTGTTTTTT. Encoded protein: CASSQKWGEGKLFF.

This clonotype was counted ten times or more. The chain is built from TRBV20-1 and TRBJ1-1; 7 bases line up with TRBD1. Trimming at V came to 0 bases and at J to 0 bases, leaving 10 bases not matched to a gene. The CDR3 has 17 amino acids. Germline CDR1 is DFQATT and CDR2 is SNEGSKA (reference sequence). As DNA, the CDR3 is TGCAGTGCTAGAGATAATTCCAGGGGGACCCTGAACACTGAAGCTTTCTTT. This sequence encodes CSARDNSRGTLNTEAFF.

This sequence joins TRBV19 and TRBJ2-3, with D perhaps matching TRBD2 (5 bases). With 8 bases removed from V and 1 base from J, the gap between germline ends came to 19 bases. Per germline, CDR1 LNHDA and CDR2 SQIVND (reference sequence). This CDR3 region has 16 residues. The CDR3, as DNA: TGTGCCAGTTCCCTCAATCCGGGGTGGGGCACAGATACGCAGTATTTT. Amino acid sequence: CASSLNPGWGTDTQYF.

V is TRBV20-1 and J is TRBJ2-7, with D unclear. V shed 3 bases and J shed 5 bases, with 14 bases lying between them. This CDR3 has 13 residues. Germline V gives CDR1 DFQATT, CDR2 SNEGSKA (reference sequence). CDR3 sequence (DNA): TGCAGTGCTAGTGCAGTCACCTTGAACGAGCAGTACTTC. This translates into CSASAVTLNEQYF.

Ten or more counts support this clonotype. The V and J genes are TRBV20-1 and TRBJ2-2, with D possibly matching TRBD2 (6 bases). The ends were cut back, 6 bases at V and 4 bases at J, with 18 bases in the middle. CDR3 length equals 15 residues. Germline loops: CDR1 DFQATT, CDR2 SNEGSKA (reference sequence). The DNA for the CDR3 is TGCAGTGCGAGAAGTGGCGGGGCGATCACCGGGGAGCTGTTTTTT. This codes for CSARSGGAITGELFF.

This clonotype has ten or more counts. Here the CDR3 reads CASSARGRTDTQYF. DNA of the CDR3: TGTGCCAGCAGTGCCCGGGGGCGCACAGATACGCAGTATTTT. This chain joins TRBV28 and TRBJ2-3, with D tentatively TRBD1 or TRBD2 (6 bases each). Trimming left V 5 bases short and J 1 base short, with 10 bases between. This CDR3 comprises 14 residues. Looked up from germline, CDR1 is MDHEN and CDR2 is SYDVKM.

The chain carries TRBV11-2 and TRBJ2-3; D is unclear. Trimming removed 0 bases at V and 6 bases at J, with 7 bases between. Germline-derived CDR1 and CDR2 are SGHAT and FQNNGV. The CDR3 runs to 13 residues. This CDR3 is CASSLEVWDTQYF. For the CDR3, the DNA is TGTGCCAGCAGCTTAGAAGTGTGGGATACGCAGTATTTT. The whole variable domain, remainder taken from reference TRBV11-2 and TRBJ2-3, is EAGVAQSPRYKIIEKRQSVAFWCNPISGHATLYWYQQILGQGPKLLIQFQNNGVVDDSQLPKDRFSAERLKGVDSTLKIQPAKLEDSAVYLCASSLEVWDTQYFGPGTRLTVL.

This clonotype was detected ten times or more. The chain links TRBV28 to TRBJ2-7; 7 positions match TRBD1. The junction had 9 bases not matched to a gene; V was cut back by 2 bases and J by 2 bases. Germline loops: CDR1 MDHEN, CDR2 SYDVKM. The CDR3 covers 16 residues. DNA of the CDR3: TGTGCCAGCAGTTTAGCCCAAACGACAGGGCCCTACGAGCAGTACTTC. This translates into CASSLAQTTGPYEQYF. The full variable domain, completed using reference TRBV28 and TRBJ2-7, is DVKVTQSSRYLVKRTGEKVFLECVQDMDHENMFWYRQDPGLGLRLIYFSYDVKMKEKGDIPEGYSVSREKKERFSLILESASTNQTSMYLCASSLAQTTGPYEQYFGPGTRLTVT.

The chain employs TRBV25-1 and TRBJ2-1, with TRBD2 matching 9 bases. From germline, CDR1 is MGHDK and CDR2 SYGVNS. V dropped 3 bases and J dropped 3; count of bases not matched to a gene: 3. The length of the CDR3 is 15 residues. The CDR3 DNA follows: TGTGCCAGCAGTGATAGCGGGAGAGGCTACAATGAGCAGTTCTTC. Amino acids: CASSDSGRGYNEQFF.

A remark on this clonotype: A much bigger clone sits one base away, suggesting this may be a read error. CDR3 loop: CASGQEPEGARIHTEAFF. The CDR3 DNA reads TGTGCCAGCGGCCAGGAACCCGAGGGGGCGCGAATCCATACTGAAGCTTTCTTT. The chain couples TRBV9 to TRBJ1-1, with 7 positions matching TRBD1. The ends lost 7 bases at V and 5 bases at J; junction bases unmatched: 23. The CDR3 runs 18 residues. Germline V gene lookup returns CDR1 SGDLS and CDR2 YYNGEE.

This clonotype occurred once. One end of the junction does not line up with germline, which may come from a read error. The rearrangement links TRBV6-6 to TRBJ1-1; D gene ambiguous. Germline V gene data show CDR1 as MNHNY and CDR2 as SVGAGI (reference sequence). This CDR3 spans 13 amino acids. CDR3 sequence (DNA): TGTGCCGGCAGTTACTCGACTGGGGTAAAAGCTTTCTTT. Encoded protein: CAGSYSTGVKAFF.

The chain recombines TRBV9 with TRBJ2-1; tentatively, D is TRBD1 or TRBD2 (5 bases each). The CDR3 extends over 16 amino acids. Germline V gene lookup returns CDR1 SGDLS and CDR2 YYNGEE. V lost 1 base and J lost 2, with 13 bases in between. Here the CDR3 reads CASSVLGDGAYNEQFF. The DNA of the CDR3 is TGTGCCAGCAGCGTATTGGGGGACGGAGCCTACAATGAGCAGTTCTTC.

With regard to this clonotype: Possible read error: a much larger clone is one base away. The CDR3 ends on some other residue instead of the conserved phenylalanine or tryptophan, so this is likely a read error. This chain uses TRBV6-5 with TRBJ2-7; D uncertain. The germline CDR1 and CDR2 sequences are MNHEY and SVGAGI. V lost 2 bases and J 2 bases, leaving 13 bases between the germline ends. This CDR3 is 15 amino acids long. The CDR3 loop reads CASSYGSGSTYEQYY. The CDR3 nucleotides are TGTGCCAGCAGTTACGGTAGTGGCAGTACCTACGAGCAGTACTAC.

This clonotype was counted ten times or more. This chain links TRBV30 with TRBJ1-5; D is unclear. There are 12 residues in the CDR3. Between the trimmed V and J ends, which lost 0 bases and 7 bases, there was a span of 7 bases. Germline V lookup: CDR1 GTSNPN, CDR2 SVGIG (reference sequence). The CDR3 sequence is CAWSVEAQPQHF. In nucleotides, the CDR3 is TGTGCCTGGAGTGTAGAGGCCCAGCCCCAGCATTTT.

Many counts were recorded for this clonotype. The chain is built from TRBV6-5 and TRBJ2-3; no firm D call. Germline assignment: CDR1 MNHEY and CDR2 SVGAGI. The CDR3 has 15 residues. V was clipped by 0 bases and J by 2 bases, with 9 bases between them. The CDR3 loop reads CASSYSAYPTDTQYF. In DNA, the CDR3 is TGTGCCAGCAGTTACTCGGCCTACCCCACAGATACGCAGTATTTT.

This clonotype occurred many times. The chain links TRBV7-9 to TRBJ1-2; D is ambiguous. Germline V gene lookup returns CDR1 SEHNR and CDR2 FQNEAQ (reference sequence). The CDR3 runs 16 residues. Trimming left V 5 bases short and J 3 bases short, with 19 bases between. The DNA for the CDR3 is TGTGCCAGCAGCACCCCGACCCAACTTAGGCACTATGGCTACACCTTC. It encodes CASSTPTQLRHYGYTF.

This clonotype occurred many times. The chain is built from TRBV28 and TRBJ2-5; D unresolved. Between the trimmed V and J ends, which lost 2 bases and 4 bases, there was a span of 11 bases. The CDR3 runs to 14 residues. CDR1 and CDR2 (germline): MDHEN, SYDVKM. CDR3 coding DNA: TGTGCCAGCAGTTTAACAGAGCTCCCAGAGACCCAGTACTTC. Its protein product is CASSLTELPETQYF.

The chain joins TRBV12-3 or TRBV12-4 to TRBJ2-2; weak D call: TRBD1 (5 bases). The germline V and J ends were trimmed by 2 bases and 0 bases, with 7 bases remaining between them. This CDR3 is built from 15 residues. In DNA form, the CDR3 reads TGTGCCAGCAGTTTATACAGGCCGAACACCGGGGAGCTGTTTTTT. This codes for CASSLYRPNTGELFF.

This clonotype was counted only a few times. This rearrangement joins TRBV12-3 or TRBV12-4 to TRBJ1-5; D is possibly TRBD1 (5 bases). Between the trimmed V and J ends, which lost 2 bases and 4 bases, there was a span of 9 bases. The CDR3 covers 14 residues. The CDR3 region has the DNA TGTGCCAGCAGTTTATCAGGGCCAAATCAGCCCCAGCATTTT. It codes for CASSLSGPNQPQHF.